This T cell receptor (beta chain) was identified during a study of blood T cell repertoires in COVID-19. About the study: Samples came from the United States, Italy and Spain, spanning acute and convalescent COVID-19. T cells, B-cell-depleted T cells, or PBMCs supplied cDNA or gDNA.

This CDR3 spans 18 amino acids. CDR1 MGHRA and CDR2 YSYEKL come from the germline V gene. Trimming at V came to 7 bases and at J to 7 bases, leaving 18 bases not matched to a gene. Authors' methods: Amplified reference gene primers provided the basis for estimating nucleated cell counts. Using immunoSEQ multiplex PCR, the repertoire was profiled, and TCRdb retains in-frame clones only, with some absent. Clone size and V and J calls were adopted from that table, with D and trimming inferred from the DNA. The sample holds roughly 230,000 clones; around four fifths are singletons and the top ten take 6% to 7%.

The chain has TRBV4-1 and TRBJ1-6; TRBD1 agrees at 8 bases. The source material was peripheral blood. This clonotype was obtained from a woman in her fifties or sixties with active or convalescent COVID-19. The chain's CDR3 is CASTTKTGQGVRNSPLHF. The CDR3 nucleotides read TGCGCCAGCACCACCAAGACAGGACAGGGCGTTCGCAATTCACCCCTCCACTTT.